This passage covers 5 T cell receptor beta chains from one sample sequenced in a study of blood T cell dynamics during melanoma immunotherapy. Assay used: immunoSEQ multiplex PCR; TCRdb lists only in-frame clones, some missing. There are around 20,000 clones in the sample; about nine tenths occur only once, and about 1.2% lies in the top ten. Time point of the sample: pre-treatment baseline. Sample: blood, taken from a patient treated with checkpoint blockade. The receptors were sampled from a human donor with melanoma.

This chain uses TRBV10-1 with TRBJ1-1; 7 nucleotides match TRBD1. The CDR3 is 19 amino acids. Germline V gives CDR1 WNHNN, CDR2 SYGVQD (reference sequence). The J segment lost 4 bases and the V segment lost 7 bases, leaving 24 bases of the junction unmatched. The CDR3 DNA is TGCGCCAGCACCTCAGAAAGGGGAGAACAGGGGATGAAACCCACTGAAGCTTTCTTT. It is translated as CASTSERGEQGMKPTEAFF.

V gene TRBV6-6 combines with J gene TRBJ2-7, with TRBD1 matching over 9 bases. Germline CDR1 is MNHNY and CDR2 is SVGAGI (reference sequence). The CDR3 has 14 amino acids. With 5 bases clipped from V and 2 bases from J, the junction kept 4 bases outside the gene matches. CDR3 in DNA: TGTGCCAGCAGTGGGACAGGGATCACCTACGAGCAGTACTTC. Residues: CASSGTGITYEQYF.

V is TRBV30 and J is TRBJ2-6; D is perhaps TRBD1 (5 bases). V lost 1 base and J lost 1, with 11 bases in between. CDR3 length equals 16 residues. CDR1 GTSNPN and CDR2 SVGIG come from the germline V gene (reference sequence). The CDR3 loop reads CAWSEGQVSGANVLTF. The CDR3 DNA reads as TGTGCCTGGAGTGAGGGGCAAGTGTCTGGGGCCAACGTCCTGACTTTC. Drawing the rest from reference TRBV30 and TRBJ2-6, the complete variable domain is SQTIHQWPATLVQPVGSPLSLECTVEGTSNPNLYWYRQAAGRGLQLLFYSVGIGQISSEVPQNLSASRPQDRQFILSSKKLLLSDSGFYLCAWSEGQVSGANVLTFGAGSRLTVL.

The chain employs TRBV6-4 and TRBJ2-7, with TRBD2 matching over 11 bases. With 3 bases clipped from V and 4 bases from J, the junction kept 5 bases outside the gene matches. This CDR3 has 15 residues. The germline gives CDR1 MRHNA, CDR2 SNTAGT. The CDR3 DNA sequence: TGTGCCAGCAGTGAGGCACTAGCGGGAGTGTACGAGCAGTACTTC. It encodes CASSEALAGVYEQYF.

The chain recombines TRBV28 with TRBJ2-3; TRBD1 or TRBD2 may be the D gene (5 bases each). This CDR3 is 14 amino acids long. Trimming pared 5 bases from V and 1 base from J, leaving 10 bases between. CDR1 and CDR2 (germline): MDHEN, SYDVKM. This chain's CDR3 is CASSPRGGTDTQYF. The CDR3 DNA reads as TGTGCCAGCAGTCCCCGGGGCGGCACAGATACGCAGTATTTT.